The source of this T cell receptor beta chain is a study of shared clonotypes between healthy human individuals. Clones were read by immunoSEQ multiplex PCR, and TCRdb kept only the in-frame ones, dropping some. The sample holds about 520,000 clones, about 78% seen once. The ends lost 4 bases at V and 8 bases at J; junction bases unmatched: 13. The CDR3 sequence is 15 residues long. From germline, CDR1 is SGHRS and CDR2 YFSETQ. This TCR derives from a woman between 40 and 50 years old in good health. Some clones in this sample may be carry-over from other donors' samples. Sample: PBMCs. This chain uses TRBV5-1 with TRBJ1-1, with TRBD1 identical over 8 bases. The CDR3 protein is CASSPQGGQGPEAFF. The CDR3 bases are TGCGCCAGCAGCCCCCAGGGTGGACAGGGACCGGAAGCTTTCTTT.